What follows are 3 T cell receptor beta chains derived from one specimen sequenced in a study of Graves' ophthalmopathy and Graves' hyperthyroidism. RNA transcripts were the template, and TCR beta CDR3 regions were amplified from them. HTBI primers were used in a first-round RT-PCR, which preceded a second-round multiplex PCR. TCRdb independently ran MiXCR on the multiplex PCR reads; one entry per CDR3 protein. This table holds some 160,000 distinct CDR3 sequences, 35% to 45% found once. Specimen: peripheral blood. The origin of the receptors is a man aged 25 to 45 with Graves' ophthalmopathy.

This clonotype was counted ten times or more. V usage is TRBV20-1 and J usage is TRBJ2-7; 7 bases line up with TRBD1. V lost 6 bases, J lost 3 bases, and 5 bases stayed unmatched. The CDR3 is 12 residues long. Germline values: CDR1 DFQATT, CDR2 SNEGSKA (reference sequence). The CDR3 DNA is TGCAGTGCGAGGGACAGCGACTACGAGCAGTACTTC. As protein: CSARDSDYEQYF.

In this sample, this clonotype turned up many times. The chain uses TRBV28 and TRBJ2-5, with 10 bases that match TRBD1. V gave up 2 bases and J gave up 5 bases; unmatched junction bases: 11. CDR3 length: 17 residues. Germline V gene lookup returns CDR1 MDHEN and CDR2 SYDVKM. The CDR3, as DNA: TGTGCCAGCAGTTTAGGCCCGACAGGGGGCGCAGCGGAGACCCAGTACTTC. Residues: CASSLGPTGGAAETQYF.

As concerns this clonotype: At one of its ends the junction is not consistent with the germline gene, which may arise from a read error. The chain is built from TRBV7-2 and TRBJ2-7, with D unresolved. CDR1 and CDR2 (germline): SGHTA, FQGNSA. The CDR3 sequence is 12 residues long. The CDR3 protein is CASSLGWVLSDF. CDR3 DNA sequence: TGTGCCAGCAGCTTAGGCTGGGTCCTGAGTGACTTC.